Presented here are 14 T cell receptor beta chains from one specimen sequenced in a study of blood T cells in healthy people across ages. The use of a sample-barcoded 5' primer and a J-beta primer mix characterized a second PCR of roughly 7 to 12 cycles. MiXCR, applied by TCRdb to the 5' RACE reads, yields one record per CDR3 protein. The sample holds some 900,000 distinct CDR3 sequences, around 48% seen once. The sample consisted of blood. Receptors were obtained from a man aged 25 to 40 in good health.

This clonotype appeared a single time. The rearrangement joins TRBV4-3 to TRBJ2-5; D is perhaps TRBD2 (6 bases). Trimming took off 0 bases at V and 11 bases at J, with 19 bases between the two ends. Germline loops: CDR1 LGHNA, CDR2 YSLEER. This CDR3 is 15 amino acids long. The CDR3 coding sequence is TGCGCCAGCAGCCAAGAGGAGGGAAACTACGATGAGCAGTACTTC. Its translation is CASSQEEGNYDEQYF.

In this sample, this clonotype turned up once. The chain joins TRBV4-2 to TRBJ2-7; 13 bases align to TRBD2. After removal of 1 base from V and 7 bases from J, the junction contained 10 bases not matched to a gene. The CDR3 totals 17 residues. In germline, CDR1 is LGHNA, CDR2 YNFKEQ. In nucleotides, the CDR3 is TGTGCCAGCAGCCAAGGTGCTCGGACTAGCGGGGGAAATGAGCAGTACTTC. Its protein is CASSQGARTSGGNEQYF.

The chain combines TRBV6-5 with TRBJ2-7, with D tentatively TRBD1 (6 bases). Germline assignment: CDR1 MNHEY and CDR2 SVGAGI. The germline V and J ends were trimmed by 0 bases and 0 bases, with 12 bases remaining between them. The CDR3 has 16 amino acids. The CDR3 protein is CASSYSGTSTSYEQYF. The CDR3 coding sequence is TGTGCCAGCAGTTACTCTGGGACATCTACCTCCTACGAGCAGTACTTC.

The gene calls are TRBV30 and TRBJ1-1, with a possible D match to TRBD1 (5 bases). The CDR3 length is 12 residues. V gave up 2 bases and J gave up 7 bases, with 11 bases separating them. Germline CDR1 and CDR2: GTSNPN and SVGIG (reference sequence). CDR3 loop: CAWSRDRNEAFF. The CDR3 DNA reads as TGTGCCTGGAGTCGAGACAGAAATGAAGCTTTCTTT.

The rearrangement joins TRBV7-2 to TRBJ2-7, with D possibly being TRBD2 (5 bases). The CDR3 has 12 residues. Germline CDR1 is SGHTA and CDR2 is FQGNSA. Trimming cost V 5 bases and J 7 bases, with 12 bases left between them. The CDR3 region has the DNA TGTGCCAGCAGCGGTAGTAGGAGGGAGCAGTACTTC. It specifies CASSGSRREQYF.

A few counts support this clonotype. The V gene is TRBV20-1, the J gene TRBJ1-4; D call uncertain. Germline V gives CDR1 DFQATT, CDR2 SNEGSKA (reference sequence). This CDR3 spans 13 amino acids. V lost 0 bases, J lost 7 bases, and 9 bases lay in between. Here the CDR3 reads CSARDGGAEKLFF. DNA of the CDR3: TGCAGTGCTAGAGATGGCGGCGCTGAAAAACTGTTTTTT.

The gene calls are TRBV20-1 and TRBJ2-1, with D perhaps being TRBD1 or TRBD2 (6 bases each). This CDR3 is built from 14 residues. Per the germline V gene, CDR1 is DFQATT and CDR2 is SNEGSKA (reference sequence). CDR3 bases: TGCAGCGGGCATGGGGGGCATGTGTACAATGAGCAGTTCTTC. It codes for CSGHGGHVYNEQFF.

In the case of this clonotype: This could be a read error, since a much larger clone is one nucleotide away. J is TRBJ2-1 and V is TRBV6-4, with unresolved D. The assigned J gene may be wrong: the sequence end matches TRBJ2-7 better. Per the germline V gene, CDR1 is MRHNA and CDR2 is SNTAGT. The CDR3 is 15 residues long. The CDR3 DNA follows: TGTGCCAGCAGTGTAAAGGAGAGCCCCTACAATGAGCAGTACTTC. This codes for CASSVKESPYNEQYF.

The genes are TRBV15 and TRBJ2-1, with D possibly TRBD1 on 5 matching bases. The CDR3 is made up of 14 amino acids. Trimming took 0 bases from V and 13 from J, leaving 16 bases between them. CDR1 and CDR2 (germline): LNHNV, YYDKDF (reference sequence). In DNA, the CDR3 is TGTGCCACCAGCAGAGACAGGGCCCAAGAGACCCAGTTCTTC. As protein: CATSRDRAQETQFF.

CDR3 bases: TGCAGTGCTCTCTCGGGGGGCACTGAAGCTTTCTTT. Its protein product is CSALSGGTEAFF. The rearrangement uses TRBV20-1 and TRBJ1-1; a weak D match, TRBD1 (5 bases). Germline assignment: CDR1 DFQATT and CDR2 SNEGSKA (reference sequence). V shed 5 bases and J shed 4 bases, with 11 bases lying between them. The CDR3 is 12 amino acids.

Written as DNA, the CDR3 is TGTGCCACCAGTGATGAGGGTTACACTGAAGCTTTCTTT. Translating it yields CATSDEGYTEAFF. The V call is TRBV24-1, the J call TRBJ1-1; D remains ambiguous. V lost 3 bases and J lost 3, with 7 bases in between. Germline V gives CDR1 KGHDR, CDR2 SFDVKD. CDR3 size: 13 residues.

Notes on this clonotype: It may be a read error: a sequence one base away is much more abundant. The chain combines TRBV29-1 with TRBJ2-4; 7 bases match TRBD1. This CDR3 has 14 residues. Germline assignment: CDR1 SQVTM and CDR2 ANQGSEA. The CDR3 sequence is CSVASGTVKSIQYF. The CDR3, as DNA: TGCAGCGTCGCCTCCGGGACAGTCAAAAGCATTCAGTACTTC.

The CDR3 bases are TGTGCCAGCAGTGTTGCAGGCGGCTATGGCTACACCTTC. Translation: CASSVAGGYGYTF. The chain uses TRBV27 and TRBJ1-2; D unclear. Germline assignment: CDR1 MNHEY and CDR2 SMNVEV (reference sequence). The V end lost 5 bases, the J end lost 4 bases, and 11 bases lay between the germline ends. The CDR3 is 13 residues long.

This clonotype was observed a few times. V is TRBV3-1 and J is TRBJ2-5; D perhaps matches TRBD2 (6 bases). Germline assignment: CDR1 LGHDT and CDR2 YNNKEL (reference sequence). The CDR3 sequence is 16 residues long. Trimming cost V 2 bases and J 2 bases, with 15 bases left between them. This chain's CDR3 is CASSQSSPGLQETQYF. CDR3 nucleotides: TGTGCCAGCAGCCAAAGTTCTCCGGGACTGCAAGAGACCCAGTACTTC.